This TCR beta chain comes out of a study of blood T cells in healthy people across ages. Peripheral blood was drawn, ten milliliters per donor. There are 16 residues in the CDR3. From germline, CDR1 is SGHRS and CDR2 YFSETQ. Overall study findings and caveats: The unknown donor CMV status may have confounded expanded clonotype changes. Diversity estimates drawn from one million T cells were deemed underestimates.

On this clonotype itself: Its specificity is unknown.

It was with a sample-barcoded 5' primer and a J-beta primer mix that a second PCR of roughly 7 to 12 cycles was run. Every molecule of cDNA carried a tag from a template-switch adaptor with 12 random nucleotides. From the 5' RACE reads, TCRdb called clonotypes with MiXCR, one entry per CDR3 protein. The sample has approximately 690,000 distinct CDR3 sequences; approximately 59% are singletons. The sequence came from a man in his 60s in good health. The chain joins TRBV5-1 to TRBJ2-5; TRBD2 aligns across 7 bases. The J call may be wrong; the DNA end is better matched by TRBJ2-1. Source material: blood. Here the CDR3 DNA reads TGCGCCAGCAGCTTGGGCCCGGGACTACTCCAAGAGACCCAGTTCTTC. It translates to CASSLGPGLLQETQFF.